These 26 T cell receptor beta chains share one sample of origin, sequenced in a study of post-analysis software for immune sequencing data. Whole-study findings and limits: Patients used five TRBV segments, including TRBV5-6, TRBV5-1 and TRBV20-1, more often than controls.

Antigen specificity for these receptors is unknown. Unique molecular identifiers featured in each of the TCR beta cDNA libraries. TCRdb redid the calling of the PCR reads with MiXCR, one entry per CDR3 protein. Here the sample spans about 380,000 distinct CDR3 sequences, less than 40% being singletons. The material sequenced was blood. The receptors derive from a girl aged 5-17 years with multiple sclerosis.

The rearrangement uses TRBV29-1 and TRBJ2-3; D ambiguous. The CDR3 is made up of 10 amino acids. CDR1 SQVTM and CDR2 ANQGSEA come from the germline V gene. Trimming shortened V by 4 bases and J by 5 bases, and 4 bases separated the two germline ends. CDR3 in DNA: TGCAGCGTTGGTAGAGATACGCAGTATTTT. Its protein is CSVGRDTQYF.

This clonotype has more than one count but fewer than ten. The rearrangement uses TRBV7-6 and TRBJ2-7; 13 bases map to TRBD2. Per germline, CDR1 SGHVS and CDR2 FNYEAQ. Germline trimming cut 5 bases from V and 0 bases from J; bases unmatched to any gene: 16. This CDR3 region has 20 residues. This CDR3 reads CASSRKPTSGGSLGSYEQYF. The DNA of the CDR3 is TGTGCCAGCAGCCGCAAGCCGACTAGCGGGGGGTCCCTTGGCTCCTACGAGCAGTACTTC.

The CDR3 DNA is TGTGCCAGCAGCTTGAGACAGTCTAGCACAGATACGCAGTATTTT. Protein product: CASSLRQSSTDTQYF. The V and J genes are TRBV7-6 and TRBJ2-3; tentatively, D is TRBD1 (5 bases). CDR3 length: 15 amino acids. Between the trimmed V and J ends, which lost 3 bases and 0 bases, there was a span of 10 bases. Germline V gene sequence: CDR1 SGHVS, CDR2 FNYEAQ.

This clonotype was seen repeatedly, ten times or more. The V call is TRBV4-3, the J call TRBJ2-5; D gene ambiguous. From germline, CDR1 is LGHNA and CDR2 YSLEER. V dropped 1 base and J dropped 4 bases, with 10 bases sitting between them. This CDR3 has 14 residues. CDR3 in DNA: TGCGCCAGCAGCCAAGCGGGCCGCCCAGAGACCCAGTACTTC. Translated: CASSQAGRPETQYF.

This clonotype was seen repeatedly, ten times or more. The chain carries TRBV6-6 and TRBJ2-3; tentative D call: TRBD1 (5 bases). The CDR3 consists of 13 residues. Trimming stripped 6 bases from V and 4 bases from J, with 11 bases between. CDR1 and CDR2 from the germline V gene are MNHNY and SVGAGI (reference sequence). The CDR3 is CASSPGRADTQYF. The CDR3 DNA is TGTGCCAGCAGCCCCGGCAGGGCAGATACGCAGTATTTT.

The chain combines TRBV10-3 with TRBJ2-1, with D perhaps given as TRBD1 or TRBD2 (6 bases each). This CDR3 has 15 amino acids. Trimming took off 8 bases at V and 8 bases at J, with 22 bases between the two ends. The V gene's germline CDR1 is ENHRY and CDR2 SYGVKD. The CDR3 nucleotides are TGTGCCATCTCCTCCACGACGGGGGCCGGGGATGAGCAGTTCTTC. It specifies CAISSTTGAGDEQFF.

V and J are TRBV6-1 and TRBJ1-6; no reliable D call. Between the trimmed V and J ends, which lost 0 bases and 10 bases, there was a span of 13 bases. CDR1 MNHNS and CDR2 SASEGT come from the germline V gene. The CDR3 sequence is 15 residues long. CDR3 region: CASSEATAGASPLHF. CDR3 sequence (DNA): TGTGCCAGCAGTGAAGCAACGGCAGGAGCCTCACCCCTCCACTTT.

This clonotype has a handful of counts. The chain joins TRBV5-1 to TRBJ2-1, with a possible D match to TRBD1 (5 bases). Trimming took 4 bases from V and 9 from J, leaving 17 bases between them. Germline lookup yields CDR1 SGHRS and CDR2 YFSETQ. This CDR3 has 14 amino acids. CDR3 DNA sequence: TGCGCCAGCAGCGAGGTAGTAGGGGCCGGTGAGCAGTTCTTC. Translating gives CASSEVVGAGEQFF.

The CDR3 loop reads CASSGAGTGNTEAFF. In DNA form, the CDR3 reads TGTGCCAGCAGTGGGGCCGGGACAGGGAACACTGAAGCTTTCTTT. The chain joins TRBV27 to TRBJ1-1, with 8 nucleotides matching TRBD1. Per germline, CDR1 MNHEY and CDR2 SMNVEV (reference sequence). The CDR3 loop spans 15 amino acids. With V trimmed by 5 bases and J by 1 base, 6 bases remained unmatched.

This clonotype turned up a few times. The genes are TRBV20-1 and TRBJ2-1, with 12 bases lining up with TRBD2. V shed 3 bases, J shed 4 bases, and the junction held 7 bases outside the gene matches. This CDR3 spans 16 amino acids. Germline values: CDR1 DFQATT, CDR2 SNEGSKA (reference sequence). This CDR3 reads CSASLPLAGGYNEQFF. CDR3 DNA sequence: TGCAGTGCTAGCTTACCCCTAGCGGGGGGGTACAATGAGCAGTTCTTC.

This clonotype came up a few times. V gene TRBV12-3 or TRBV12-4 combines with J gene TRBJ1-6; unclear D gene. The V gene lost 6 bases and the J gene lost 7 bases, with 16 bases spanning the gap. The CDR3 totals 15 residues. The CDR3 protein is CASSPTAPGNSPLHF. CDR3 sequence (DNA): TGTGCCAGCAGCCCAACAGCCCCCGGGAATTCACCCCTCCACTTT.

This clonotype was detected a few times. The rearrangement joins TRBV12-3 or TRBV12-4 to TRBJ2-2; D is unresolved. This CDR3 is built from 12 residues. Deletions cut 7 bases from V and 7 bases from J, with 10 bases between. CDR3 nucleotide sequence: TGTGCCAGCACCCTTGGGTACGGGGAGCTGTTTTTT. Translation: CASTLGYGELFF.

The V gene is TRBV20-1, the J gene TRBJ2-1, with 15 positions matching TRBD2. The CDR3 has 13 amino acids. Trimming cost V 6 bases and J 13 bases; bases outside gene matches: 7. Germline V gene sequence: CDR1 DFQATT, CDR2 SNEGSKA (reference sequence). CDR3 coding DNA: TGCAGTGCACGGACTAGCGGGGGGGAGACCCAGTTCTTC. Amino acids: CSARTSGGETQFF.

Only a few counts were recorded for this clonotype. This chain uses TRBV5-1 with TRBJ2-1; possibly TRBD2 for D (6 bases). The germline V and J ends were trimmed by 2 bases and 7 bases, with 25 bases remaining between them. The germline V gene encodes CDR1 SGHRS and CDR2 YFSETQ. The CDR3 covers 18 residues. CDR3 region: CASSFPIVGGARGNEQFF. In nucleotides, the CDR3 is TGCGCCAGCAGCTTCCCTATTGTAGGAGGGGCGCGGGGTAATGAGCAGTTCTTC.

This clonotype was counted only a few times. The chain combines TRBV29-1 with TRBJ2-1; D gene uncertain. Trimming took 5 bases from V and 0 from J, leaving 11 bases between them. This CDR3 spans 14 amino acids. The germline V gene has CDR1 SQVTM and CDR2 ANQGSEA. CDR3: CSVLTESSYNEQFF. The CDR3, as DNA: TGCAGCGTTCTGACGGAAAGCTCCTACAATGAGCAGTTCTTC.

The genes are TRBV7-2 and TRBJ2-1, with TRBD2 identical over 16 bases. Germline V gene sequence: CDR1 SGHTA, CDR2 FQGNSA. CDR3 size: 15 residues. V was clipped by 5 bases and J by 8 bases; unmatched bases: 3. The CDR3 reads CASSQGTSGGDEQFF. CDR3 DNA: TGTGCCAGCAGCCAGGGGACTAGCGGGGGGGATGAGCAGTTCTTC.

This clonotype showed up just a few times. The CDR3 protein is CASSRGGLQETQYF. The CDR3 nucleotides read TGTGCCAGCAGTCGTGGGGGTTTACAAGAGACCCAGTACTTC. This sequence joins TRBV12-3 or TRBV12-4 and TRBJ2-5; D possibly matches TRBD1 or TRBD2 (5 bases each). V shed 5 bases and J shed 2 bases, with 12 bases lying between them. This CDR3 is built from 14 residues.

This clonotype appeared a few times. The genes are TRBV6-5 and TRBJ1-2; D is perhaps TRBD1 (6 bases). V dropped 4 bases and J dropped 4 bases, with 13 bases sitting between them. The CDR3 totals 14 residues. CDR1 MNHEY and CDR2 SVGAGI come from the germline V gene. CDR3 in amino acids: CASSSQGIRYGYTF. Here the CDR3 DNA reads TGTGCCAGCAGTTCCCAGGGGATTCGCTATGGCTACACCTTC.

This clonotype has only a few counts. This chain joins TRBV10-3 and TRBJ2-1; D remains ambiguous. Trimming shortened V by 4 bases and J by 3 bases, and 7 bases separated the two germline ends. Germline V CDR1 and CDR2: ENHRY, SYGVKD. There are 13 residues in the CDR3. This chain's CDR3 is CAISGELYNEQFF. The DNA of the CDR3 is TGTGCCATCAGTGGCGAGCTCTACAATGAGCAGTTCTTC.

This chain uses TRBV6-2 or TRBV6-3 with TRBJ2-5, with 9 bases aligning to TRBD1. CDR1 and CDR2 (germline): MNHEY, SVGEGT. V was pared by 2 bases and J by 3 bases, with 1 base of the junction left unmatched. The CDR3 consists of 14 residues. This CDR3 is CASSYGTGKETQYF. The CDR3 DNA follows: TGTGCCAGCAGTTACGGGACAGGGAAAGAGACCCAGTACTTC.

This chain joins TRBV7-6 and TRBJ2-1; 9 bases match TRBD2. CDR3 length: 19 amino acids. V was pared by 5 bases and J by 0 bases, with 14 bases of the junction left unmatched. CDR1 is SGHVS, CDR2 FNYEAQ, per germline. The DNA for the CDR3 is TGTGCCAGCAGCGGCCCGCTGGCGGGGGGGTTAATCTCCTACAATGAGCAGTTCTTC. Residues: CASSGPLAGGLISYNEQFF.

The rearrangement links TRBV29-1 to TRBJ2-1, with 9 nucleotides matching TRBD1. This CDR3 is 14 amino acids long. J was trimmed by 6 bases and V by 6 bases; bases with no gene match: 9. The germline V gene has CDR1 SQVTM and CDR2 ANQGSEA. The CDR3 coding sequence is TGCAGCGTCTTGGGACAGGGCAAGGGCAATGAGCAGTTCTTC. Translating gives CSVLGQGKGNEQFF.

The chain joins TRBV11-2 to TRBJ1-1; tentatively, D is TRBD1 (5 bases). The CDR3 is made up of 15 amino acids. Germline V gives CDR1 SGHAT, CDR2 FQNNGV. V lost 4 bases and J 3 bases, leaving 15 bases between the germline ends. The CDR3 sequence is CASSSGWGGDTEAFF. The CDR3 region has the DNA TGTGCCAGCAGCTCAGGGTGGGGCGGGGACACTGAAGCTTTCTTT. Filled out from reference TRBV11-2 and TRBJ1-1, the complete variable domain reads EAGVAQSPRYKIIEKRQSVAFWCNPISGHATLYWYQQILGQGPKLLIQFQNNGVVDDSQLPKDRFSAERLKGVDSTLKIQPAKLEDSAVYLCASSSGWGGDTEAFFGQGTRLTVV.

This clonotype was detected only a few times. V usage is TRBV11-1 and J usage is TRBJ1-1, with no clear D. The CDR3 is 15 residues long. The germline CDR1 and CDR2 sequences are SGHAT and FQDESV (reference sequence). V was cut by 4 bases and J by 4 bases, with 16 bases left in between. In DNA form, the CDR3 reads TGTGCCAGCAGCTCTCGTAATGCTGGGTCCACTGAAGCTTTCTTT. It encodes CASSSRNAGSTEAFF.

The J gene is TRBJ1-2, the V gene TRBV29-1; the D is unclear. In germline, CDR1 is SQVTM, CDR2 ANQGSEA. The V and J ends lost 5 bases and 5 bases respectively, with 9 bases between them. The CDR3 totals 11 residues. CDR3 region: CSVTRDYGYTF. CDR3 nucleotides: TGCAGCGTTACTAGGGATTATGGCTACACCTTC. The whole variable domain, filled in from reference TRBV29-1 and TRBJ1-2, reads SAVISQKPSRDICQRGTSLTIQCQVDSQVTMMFWYRQQPGQSLTLIATANQGSEATYESGFVIDKFPISRPNLTFSTLTVSNMSPEDSSIYLCSVTRDYGYTFGSGTRLTVV.

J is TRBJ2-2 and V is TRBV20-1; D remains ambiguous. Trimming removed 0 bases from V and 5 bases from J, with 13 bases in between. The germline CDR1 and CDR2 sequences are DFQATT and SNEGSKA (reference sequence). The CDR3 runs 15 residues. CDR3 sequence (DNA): TGCAGTGCTAGAGATAAGGGTTGGTCTACCGGGGAGCTGTTTTTT. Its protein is CSARDKGWSTGELFF.